The 17 T cell receptor beta chains presented below share a single source sample, sequenced in a study of T-cell reconstitution after alpha-beta-depleted transplantation in children. A library of TCRbeta sequences, prepared with unique molecular identifiers, was generated. TCRdb redid the calling of the PCR reads with MiXCR, one entry per CDR3 protein. The sample records 200,000 to 250,000 distinct CDR3 sequences, roughly 25% being singletons. The sequencing here drew on PBMCs, mostly from graft donor cells, taken 360 days after TCRalphabeta/CD19-depleted stem cell transplant. These receptors were collected from a female patient aged 2-10 years who had a stem cell transplant for congenital amegakaryocytic thrombocytopenia, so the T cells may come from the graft donor.

This clonotype was seen only a few times. The chain carries TRBV5-1 and TRBJ1-5, with D maybe TRBD1 (5 bases). Germline loops: CDR1 SGHRS, CDR2 YFSETQ. The CDR3 consists of 15 residues. V lost 1 base, J lost 5 bases, and 13 bases lay in between. The CDR3 DNA reads as TGCGCCAGCAGCTTGAGTGTAGGGGAGGATCAGCCCCAGCATTTT. Translated: CASSLSVGEDQPQHF.

CDR3 bases: TGTGCCAGCAGCCCCGGGACAGGGGGAGCTAACTATGGCTACACCTTC. Translating gives CASSPGTGGANYGYTF. The V gene is TRBV5-6, the J gene TRBJ1-2; 11 bases align to TRBD1. CDR1 and CDR2 from the germline V gene are SGHDT and YYEEEE. The V gene end was trimmed by 4 bases and the J gene end by 0 bases; junction bases not matched to a gene: 5. The CDR3 consists of 16 residues.

A few counts support this clonotype. The V call is TRBV13, the J call TRBJ2-7; 8 bases match TRBD2. The V gene end was trimmed by 2 bases and the J gene end by 3 bases; junction bases not matched to a gene: 6. Germline-derived CDR1 and CDR2 are PRHDT and FYEKMQ (reference sequence). CDR3 length: 15 residues. The CDR3 DNA sequence: TGTGCCAGCAGCTTACGTGGTAGCGGGGACTACGAGCAGTACTTC. Its protein product is CASSLRGSGDYEQYF.

This clonotype was picked up a small number of times. The V and J genes are TRBV25-1 and TRBJ2-2; D possibly corresponds to TRBD1 (6 bases). Per the germline V gene, CDR1 is MGHDK and CDR2 is SYGVNS. V was shortened by 3 bases and J by 0 bases, with 20 bases between the two germline ends. The CDR3 is 19 residues long. The CDR3 region is CASSDGQQVSPANTGELFF. In DNA, the CDR3 is TGTGCCAGCAGTGATGGACAGCAGGTCTCCCCGGCGAACACCGGGGAGCTGTTTTTT.

The chain is built from TRBV7-2 and TRBJ2-7; 7 bases are shared with TRBD2. The CDR3 has 15 residues. The germline V gene encodes CDR1 SGHTA and CDR2 FQGNSA. Unmatched junction bases numbered 9, after V lost 7 bases and J lost 0 bases. The DNA for the CDR3 is TGTGCCAGCACCGCGGGGGAAAAGTCCTCCTACGAGCAGTACTTC. It codes for CASTAGEKSSYEQYF.

This clonotype came up many times. The V call is TRBV20-1, the J call TRBJ1-1; D perhaps matches TRBD1 (6 bases). Germline V gene lookup returns CDR1 DFQATT and CDR2 SNEGSKA (reference sequence). The CDR3 has 13 residues. V lost 6 bases, J lost 1 base, and 12 bases lay in between. CDR3 sequence (DNA): TGCAGTGCGTCGGGACACACGAACACTGAAGCTTTCTTT. Residues: CSASGHTNTEAFF.

This clonotype was detected a few times. This chain joins TRBV29-1 and TRBJ1-3; D is uncertain. This CDR3 has 12 residues. Germline lookup yields CDR1 SQVTM and CDR2 ANQGSEA. The V and J ends lost 1 base and 4 bases respectively, with 5 bases between them. The CDR3 DNA sequence: TGCAGCGTTGAAGGGCCGGGAAACACCATATATTTT. This codes for CSVEGPGNTIYF.

The genes are TRBV6-1 and TRBJ2-2, with TRBD2 matching 10 bases. The germline CDR1 and CDR2 sequences are MNHNS and SASEGT. Unmatched junction bases numbered 9, after V lost 11 bases and J lost 6 bases. This CDR3 comprises 14 residues. The chain's CDR3 is CAARTSGAAGELFF. The CDR3 nucleotides are TGTGCCGCCCGAACTAGCGGGGCGGCCGGGGAGCTGTTTTTT.

The chain joins TRBV5-1 to TRBJ2-2; 9 nucleotides match TRBD1. V shed 9 bases and J 5 bases; nucleotides not matched to a gene: 11. Germline CDR1 reads SGHRS; CDR2 reads YFSETQ. The CDR3 spans 15 residues. The CDR3: CAILGDRGETGELFF. Written as DNA, the CDR3 is TGCGCCATCTTAGGCGACAGGGGGGAGACCGGGGAGCTGTTTTTT.

This clonotype showed up just a few times. This sequence joins TRBV29-1 and TRBJ2-3; possibly TRBD1 for D (6 bases). The CDR3 extends over 12 amino acids. The germline CDR1 and CDR2 sequences are SQVTM and ANQGSEA. V lost 5 bases and J 5 bases, leaving 11 bases between the germline ends. Here the CDR3 reads CSVWQGIDTQYF. CDR3 coding DNA: TGCAGCGTTTGGCAGGGGATAGATACGCAGTATTTT.

Only a few counts were recorded for this clonotype. The rearrangement joins TRBV12-3 or TRBV12-4 to TRBJ2-1, with TRBD1 matching 8 bases. The V segment lost 5 bases and the J segment 7 bases; nucleotides outside the gene matches: 19. This CDR3 spans 18 amino acids. The CDR3 reads CASSHTLTRGPGSNEQFF. The CDR3 DNA sequence: TGTGCCAGCAGTCACACTCTTACCAGGGGGCCCGGGTCTAATGAGCAGTTCTTC.

This clonotype was seen a handful of times. The chain combines TRBV7-2 with TRBJ1-4, with a possible D match to TRBD1 (5 bases). The CDR3 length is 17 residues. Germline V CDR1 and CDR2: SGHTA, FQGNSA. V was trimmed by 1 base and J by 8 bases, leaving 20 bases between them. CDR3 coding DNA: TGTGCCAGCAGCTTAGTTCATAGGTGGGACGGGACGGAAAAACTGTTTTTT. Its translation is CASSLVHRWDGTEKLFF.

On this clonotype: A read error may be the cause here, since a much bigger clone is one base away. The genes are TRBV7-6 and TRBJ2-7; TRBD1 or TRBD2 may be the D gene (5 bases each). This CDR3 region has 17 residues. Germline CDR1 is SGHVS and CDR2 is FNYEAQ. CDR3 amino acids: CATSLLIGDGESYEQYF. The CDR3 coding sequence is TGTGCCACCAGCTTACTCATCGGGGACGGGGAGTCCTACGAGCAGTACTTC.

This rearrangement joins TRBV7-6 to TRBJ1-4; TRBD1 aligns across 8 bases. The CDR3 extends over 17 amino acids. Germline V gene sequence: CDR1 SGHVS, CDR2 FNYEAQ. J gave up 6 bases and V 1 base, and 10 bases lay outside the gene matches. The CDR3 region is CASSLGTGTHPDEKLFF. As DNA, the CDR3 is TGTGCCAGCAGCTTAGGGACAGGGACCCACCCGGATGAAAAACTGTTTTTT.

The chain uses TRBV4-1 and TRBJ2-1; D gene uncertain. Germline V CDR1 and CDR2: MGHRA, YSYEKL. V lost 4 bases, J lost 6 bases, and 22 bases lay in between. This CDR3 has 17 amino acids. The CDR3 sequence is CASSPKVGFMGGNEQFF. CDR3 DNA: TGCGCCAGCAGCCCCAAGGTTGGATTTATGGGTGGCAATGAGCAGTTCTTC.

V usage is TRBV7-6 and J usage is TRBJ2-3; 11 nucleotides align to TRBD2. This CDR3 has 16 amino acids. The V gene end was trimmed by 5 bases and the J gene end by 0 bases; junction bases not matched to a gene: 4. Germline V lookup: CDR1 SGHVS, CDR2 FNYEAQ. The CDR3 region has the DNA TGTGCCAGCAGCGGACTAGCGGGCCTTAGCACAGATACGCAGTATTTT. This codes for CASSGLAGLSTDTQYF.

The V gene is TRBV20-1, the J gene TRBJ2-7; D is undetermined. Germline values: CDR1 DFQATT, CDR2 SNEGSKA (reference sequence). CDR3 size: 13 residues. Trimming took 7 bases from V and 0 from J, leaving 13 bases between them. The CDR3 protein is CSDRQWVSYEQYF. The CDR3 nucleotides read TGCAGTGATCGTCAGTGGGTCTCCTACGAGCAGTACTTC.